This T cell receptor beta chain was retrieved from a study of T cell changes during pregnancy in multiple sclerosis. Germline V gene data show CDR1 as SEHNR and CDR2 as FQNEAQ (reference sequence). The CDR3 is made up of 15 amino acids. V dropped 4 bases and J dropped 1; count of bases not matched to a gene: 4. Repertoires were generated with immunoSEQ multiplex PCR, while TCRdb's copy carries only in-frame clones and drops some. The data hold about 34,000 clones, with 90% observed a single time. This chain joins TRBV7-9 and TRBJ1-1; 9 bases align to TRBD1. The source material was CD8+ T cells from peripheral blood mononuclear cells, sampled before pregnancy. This TCR was sampled from a female donor with multiple sclerosis, enrolled in a pregnancy study. The CDR3 spells CASSSRQGGNTEAFF. The CDR3 DNA reads TGTGCCAGCAGCTCTCGACAGGGGGGGAACACTGAAGCTTTCTTT.